This entry is about one T cell receptor (beta chain). Per the germline V gene, CDR1 is SGHAT and CDR2 is FQDESV (reference sequence). This CDR3 is built from 12 residues. V shed 7 bases and J 6 bases; nucleotides not matched to a gene: 1. This specimen belongs to a study of molecular identifiers for immune sequencing clone quantification. Across the study: Replicate runs used RNA from approximately 20,000 or 100,000 naive CD8 cells, which was split five ways into aliquots, and four of those aliquots were then sequenced.

TCRdb re-called the PCR reads through MiXCR, storing one row per CDR3 protein. Counted here are more than 450,000 distinct CDR3 sequences, 25% occurring once; the ten biggest clones make up roughly 0.77%. What was sequenced was naive CD8+ T cells from blood, with Jurkat cell RNA spiked in. As to subset: FACS-sorted CD8+CD4-CCR7+CD45RA+ naive T cells. The sequence derives from a human donor in good health. Some libraries in this study had Jurkat cell RNA spiked in. The chain employs TRBV11-1 and TRBJ2-4, with 9 bases identical to TRBD1. CDR3 nucleotides: TGTGCCAGCATGGGACAGGGAAACATTCAGTACTTC. Amino acid sequence: CASMGQGNIQYF. Supplemented by reference TRBV11-1 and TRBJ2-4, the full variable domain reads EAEVAQSPRYKITEKSQAVAFWCDPISGHATLYWYRQILGQGPELLVQFQDESVVDDSQLPKDRFSAERLKGVDSTLKIQPAELGDSAMYLCASMGQGNIQYFGAGTRLSVL.